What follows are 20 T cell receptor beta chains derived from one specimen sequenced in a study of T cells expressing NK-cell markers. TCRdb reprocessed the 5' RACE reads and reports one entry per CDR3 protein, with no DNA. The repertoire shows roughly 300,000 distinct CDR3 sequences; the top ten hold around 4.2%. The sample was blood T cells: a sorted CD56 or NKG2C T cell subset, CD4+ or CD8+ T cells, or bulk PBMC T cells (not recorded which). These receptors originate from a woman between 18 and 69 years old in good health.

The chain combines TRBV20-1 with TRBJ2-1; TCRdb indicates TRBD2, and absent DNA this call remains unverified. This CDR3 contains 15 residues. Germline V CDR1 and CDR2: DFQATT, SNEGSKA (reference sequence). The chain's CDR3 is CSASFPGLQNNEQFF.

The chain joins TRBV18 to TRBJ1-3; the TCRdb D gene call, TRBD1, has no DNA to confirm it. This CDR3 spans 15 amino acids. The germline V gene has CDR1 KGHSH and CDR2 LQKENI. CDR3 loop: CASSPLPGGENTIYF.

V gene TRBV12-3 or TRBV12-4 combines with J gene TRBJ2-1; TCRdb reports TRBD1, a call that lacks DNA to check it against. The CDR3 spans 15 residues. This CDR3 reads CASSFPRGNGNEQFF.

CDR3 sequence: CSAREGQGVNQPQHF. This sequence joins TRBV20-1 and TRBJ1-5; checking the TCRdb D call of TRBD1 is not possible without DNA. The CDR3 is made up of 15 amino acids. Germline V gene data show CDR1 as DFQATT and CDR2 as SNEGSKA (reference sequence).

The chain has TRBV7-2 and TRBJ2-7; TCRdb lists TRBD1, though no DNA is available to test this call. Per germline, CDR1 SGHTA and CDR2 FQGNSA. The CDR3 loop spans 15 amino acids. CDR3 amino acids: CASSRVGGGKDEQYF.

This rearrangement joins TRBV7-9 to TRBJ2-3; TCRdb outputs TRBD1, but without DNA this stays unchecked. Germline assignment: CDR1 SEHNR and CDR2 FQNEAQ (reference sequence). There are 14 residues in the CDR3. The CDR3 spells CASRLGGSTDTQYF. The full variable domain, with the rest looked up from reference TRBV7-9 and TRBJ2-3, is DTGVSQNPRHKITKRGQNVTFRCDPISEHNRLYWYRQTLGQGPEFLTYFQNEAQLEKSRLLSDRFSAERPKGSFSTLEIQRTEQGDSAMYLCASRLGGSTDTQYFGPGTRLTVL.

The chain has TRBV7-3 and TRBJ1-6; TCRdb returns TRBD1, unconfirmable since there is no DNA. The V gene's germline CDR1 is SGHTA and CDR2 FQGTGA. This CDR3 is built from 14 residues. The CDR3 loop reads CASSGQGRMAPLHF. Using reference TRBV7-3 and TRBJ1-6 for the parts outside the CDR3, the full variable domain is GAGVSQTPSNKVTEKGKYVELRCDPISGHTALYWYRQSLGQGPEFLIYFQGTGAADDSGLPNDRFFAVRPEGSVSTLKIQRTERGDSAVYLCASSGQGRMAPLHFGNGTRLTVT.

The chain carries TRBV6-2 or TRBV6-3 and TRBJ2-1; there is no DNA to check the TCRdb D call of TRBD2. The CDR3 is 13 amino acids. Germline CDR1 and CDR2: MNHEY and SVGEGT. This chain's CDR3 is CASRLAGDYEQFF.

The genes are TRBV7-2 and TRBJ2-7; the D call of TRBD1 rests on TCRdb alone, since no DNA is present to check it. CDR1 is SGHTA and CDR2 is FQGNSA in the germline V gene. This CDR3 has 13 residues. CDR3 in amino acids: CASSLEGPAKQYF.

The CDR3 loop reads CNIGGNEYTDTQYF. The chain carries TRBV29-1 and TRBJ2-3. CDR1 is SQVTM, CDR2 ANQGSEA, per germline. CDR3 length equals 14 residues.

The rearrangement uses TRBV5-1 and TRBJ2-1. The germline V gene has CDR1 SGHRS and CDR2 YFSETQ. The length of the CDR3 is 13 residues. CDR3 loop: CASSLGYYNEQFF.

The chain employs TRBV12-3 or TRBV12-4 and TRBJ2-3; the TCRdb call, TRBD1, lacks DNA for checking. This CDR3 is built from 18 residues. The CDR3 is CASSLAWARQQGTDTQYF.

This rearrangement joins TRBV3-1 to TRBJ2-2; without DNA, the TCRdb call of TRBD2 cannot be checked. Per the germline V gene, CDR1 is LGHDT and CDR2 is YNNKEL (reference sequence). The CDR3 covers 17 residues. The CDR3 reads CASSHPRGGRSTGELFF.

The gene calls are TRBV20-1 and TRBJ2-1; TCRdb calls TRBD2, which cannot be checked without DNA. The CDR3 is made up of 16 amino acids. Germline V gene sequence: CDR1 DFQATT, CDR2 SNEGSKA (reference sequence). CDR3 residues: CSAPPLAGSSYNEQFF.

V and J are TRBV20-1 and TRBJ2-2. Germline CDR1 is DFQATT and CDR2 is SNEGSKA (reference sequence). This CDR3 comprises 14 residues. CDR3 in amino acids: CSARDLWNTGELFF.

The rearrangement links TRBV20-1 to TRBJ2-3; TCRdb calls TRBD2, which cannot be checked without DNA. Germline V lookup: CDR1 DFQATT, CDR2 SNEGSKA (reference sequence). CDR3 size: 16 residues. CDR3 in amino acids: CSAASGGPWGPDTQYF.

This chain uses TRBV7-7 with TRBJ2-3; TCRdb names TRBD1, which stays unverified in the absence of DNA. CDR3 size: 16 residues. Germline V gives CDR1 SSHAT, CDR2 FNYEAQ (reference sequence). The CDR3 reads CASSPQGQGFADTQYF.

The CDR3 loop is CASGLGQLGPNTGELFF. V is TRBV12-5 and J is TRBJ2-2; TCRdb's D call, TRBD2, is unchecked because there is no DNA. Germline CDR1 is LGHNT and CDR2 is FRNRAP. This CDR3 is built from 17 residues.

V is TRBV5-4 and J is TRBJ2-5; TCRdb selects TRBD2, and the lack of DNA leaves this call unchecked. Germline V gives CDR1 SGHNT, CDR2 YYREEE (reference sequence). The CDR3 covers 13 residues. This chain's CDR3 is CASSPLTGGGQYF.

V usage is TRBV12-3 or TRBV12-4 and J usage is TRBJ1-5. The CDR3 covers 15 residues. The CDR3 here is CASSTDGRGNQPQHF.